One and the same sample provided the 22 T cell receptor beta chains below, sequenced in a study of siplizumab effects on memory and regulatory T cells. Assay: immunoSEQ multiplex PCR; the TCRdb copy retains only in-frame clones and omits some. The sample shows approximately 110,000 clones, 92% of them seen only once. Specimen: Tregs sorted from blood. The receptors originated from a human donor in good health.

The genes are TRBV7-9 and TRBJ1-2; 7 nucleotides match TRBD1. V was pared by 5 bases and J by 7 bases, with 7 bases of the junction left unmatched. The CDR3 extends over 13 amino acids. From germline, CDR1 is SEHNR and CDR2 FQNEAQ (reference sequence). CDR3 nucleotide sequence: TGTGCCAGCAGCCCCGGACAGGTTCGTGGCTACACCTTC. It translates to CASSPGQVRGYTF.

The rearrangement links TRBV11-2 to TRBJ1-1, with D possibly being TRBD1 (6 bases). Germline values: CDR1 SGHAT, CDR2 FQNNGV. This CDR3 spans 16 amino acids. Trimming left V 7 bases short and J 4 bases short, with 22 bases between. The CDR3 DNA follows: TGTGCCAGCATCGTGGGCCGGGGGCCGGGGAGCACTGAAGCTTTCTTT. The encoded protein is CASIVGRGPGSTEAFF. Looking up the rest from reference TRBV11-2 and TRBJ1-1 gives the full variable domain: EAGVAQSPRYKIIEKRQSVAFWCNPISGHATLYWYQQILGQGPKLLIQFQNNGVVDDSQLPKDRFSAERLKGVDSTLKIQPAKLEDSAVYLCASIVGRGPGSTEAFFGQGTRLTVV.

The V call is TRBV7-8, the J call TRBJ2-7; D might be TRBD1 (5 bases). CDR1 is SGHVS, CDR2 FQNEAQ, per germline. Trimming cost V 1 base and J 8 bases, with 15 bases left between them. The CDR3 is 14 amino acids. The CDR3 is CASSLEAQGWKQYF. The DNA of the CDR3 is TGTGCCAGCAGCTTAGAGGCTCAGGGTTGGAAGCAGTACTTC.

The V call is TRBV5-1, the J call TRBJ1-1; D not resolved. This CDR3 has 14 amino acids. The ends were cut back, 0 bases at V and 1 base at J, with 7 bases in the middle. CDR1 SGHRS and CDR2 YFSETQ come from the germline V gene. CDR3 bases: TGCGCCAGCAGCTTGGATCCAGGGAACACTGAAGCTTTCTTT. Protein sequence: CASSLDPGNTEAFF. The whole variable domain, remainder taken from reference TRBV5-1 and TRBJ1-1, is KAGVTQTPRYLIKTRGQQVTLSCSPISGHRSVSWYQQTPGQGLQFLFEYFSETQRNKGNFPGRFSGRQFSNSRSEMNVSTLELGDSALYLCASSLDPGNTEAFFGQGTRLTVV.

The genes are TRBV9 and TRBJ1-6; D remains ambiguous. Germline CDR1 and CDR2: SGDLS and YYNGEE. This CDR3 is 14 amino acids long. V lost 3 bases and J lost 10, with 14 bases in between. The CDR3 here is CASSATQGTSPLHF. The DNA for the CDR3 is TGTGCCAGCAGCGCTACCCAAGGTACCTCACCCCTCCACTTT.

This clone is a singleton in its sample. The gene calls are TRBV19 and TRBJ1-1; possibly TRBD1 for D (6 bases). V was clipped by 1 base and J by 5 bases, with 8 bases between them. Looked up from germline, CDR1 is LNHDA and CDR2 is SQIVND (reference sequence). CDR3 length: 13 residues. CDR3 nucleotides: TGTGCCAGTAGTATAGTGCAGGGGACTGAAGCTTTCTTT. Amino acids: CASSIVQGTEAFF.

The V gene is TRBV2, the J gene TRBJ2-7, with D perhaps TRBD2 (6 bases). The germline V and J ends were trimmed by 0 bases and 3 bases, with 12 bases remaining between them. Germline V gene sequence: CDR1 SNHLY, CDR2 FYNNEI. The CDR3 spans 15 residues. The CDR3 bases are TGTGCCAGCAGTGAAGCGGGCGGGGTTTTCTACGAGCAGTACTTC. Amino acids: CASSEAGGVFYEQYF.

The chain couples TRBV28 to TRBJ2-3, with a weak D call TRBD2 (7 bases). The CDR3 length is 16 residues. V was trimmed by 0 bases and J by 5 bases, leaving 15 bases between them. Germline lookup yields CDR1 MDHEN and CDR2 SYDVKM. The CDR3 reads CASSLWGGGVKDTQYF. DNA for the CDR3: TGTGCCAGCAGTTTATGGGGAGGGGGGGTGAAAGATACGCAGTATTTT.

V gene TRBV11-2 combines with J gene TRBJ1-1, with 7 bases lining up with TRBD1. CDR3 length equals 15 residues. After removal of 5 bases from V and 0 bases from J, the junction contained 6 bases not matched to a gene. The V gene's germline CDR1 is SGHAT and CDR2 FQNNGV. The CDR3 region is CASSQRQGLNTEAFF. In nucleotides, the CDR3 is TGTGCCAGCAGCCAACGACAGGGTTTGAACACTGAAGCTTTCTTT. The full variable domain, with the rest looked up from reference TRBV11-2 and TRBJ1-1, is EAGVAQSPRYKIIEKRQSVAFWCNPISGHATLYWYQQILGQGPKLLIQFQNNGVVDDSQLPKDRFSAERLKGVDSTLKIQPAKLEDSAVYLCASSQRQGLNTEAFFGQGTRLTVV.

The chain uses TRBV4-1 and TRBJ2-1; TRBD1 is a possible D gene (6 bases). This CDR3 comprises 17 residues. Germline V gene data show CDR1 as MGHRA and CDR2 as YSYEKL. V was trimmed by 1 base and J by 1 base, leaving 14 bases between them. The CDR3 sequence is CASSQGDRLGSYNEQFF. The CDR3 region has the DNA TGCGCCAGCAGCCAAGGCGACAGGTTAGGATCCTACAATGAGCAGTTCTTC.

The chain links TRBV29-1 to TRBJ1-1; no clear D. Trimming shortened V by 4 bases and J by 5 bases, and 11 bases separated the two germline ends. The CDR3 is made up of 12 amino acids. Germline-derived CDR1 and CDR2 are SQVTM and ANQGSEA. The CDR3 spells CSVVGRWTEAFF. CDR3 in DNA: TGCAGCGTTGTAGGGCGGTGGACTGAAGCTTTCTTT.

The chain employs TRBV20-1 and TRBJ1-2, with D unclear. This CDR3 is built from 11 residues. V lost 3 bases, J lost 3 bases, and 5 bases lay in between. Germline CDR1 and CDR2: DFQATT and SNEGSKA (reference sequence). The CDR3 loop reads CSASDYYGYTF. The CDR3 DNA is TGCAGTGCTAGCGATTACTATGGCTACACCTTC.

The chain joins TRBV5-4 to TRBJ1-1; D is perhaps TRBD1 (6 bases). This CDR3 is 13 amino acids long. Germline CDR1 reads SGHNT; CDR2 reads YYREEE (reference sequence). Trimming removed 4 bases at V and 6 bases at J, with 13 bases between. This CDR3 reads CASSAQGSPEAFF. In DNA form, the CDR3 reads TGTGCCAGCAGCGCACAGGGATCGCCTGAAGCTTTCTTT.

The chain links TRBV6-1 to TRBJ2-7; 9 bases align to TRBD1. Trimming at V came to 6 bases and at J to 3 bases, leaving 9 bases not matched to a gene. Germline V gene sequence: CDR1 MNHNS, CDR2 SASEGT. The CDR3 is 15 residues long. The CDR3, as DNA: TGTGCCAGCAGAGCCCGGACAGGGGATGTCTACGAGCAGTACTTC. Protein: CASRARTGDVYEQYF.

The chain links TRBV11-2 to TRBJ2-7; 12 bases fit TRBD1. The CDR3 is 18 residues long. Germline loops: CDR1 SGHAT, CDR2 FQNNGV. V was pared by 3 bases and J by 6 bases, with 15 bases of the junction left unmatched. The CDR3 DNA reads TGTGCCAGCAGCTTGTTTCCGGGACAGGGGGCGCGCCTCCGCGAGCAGTACTTC. Amino acids: CASSLFPGQGARLREQYF.

The chain is built from TRBV21-1 and TRBJ2-1; the listed D gene, TRBD2, was not tested against the DNA. TRBV21-1 is recorded as a pseudogene. The CDR3 is 16 residues long. This CDR3 reads CASSKGLALTYNEQFF. CDR3 in DNA: TGTGCCAGCAGCAAAGGACTAGCGTTAACCTACAATGAGCAGTTCTTC.

This chain joins TRBV7-9 and TRBJ2-7; D gene unclear. Trimming pared 4 bases from V and 0 bases from J, leaving 10 bases between. Germline loops: CDR1 SEHNR, CDR2 FQNEAQ (reference sequence). This CDR3 has 14 amino acids. CDR3 nucleotide sequence: TGTGCCAGCAGCTCCCCCCCAGACTCCTACGAGCAGTACTTC. It encodes CASSSPPDSYEQYF.

The chain carries TRBV5-1 and TRBJ2-1; 10 positions agree with TRBD2. With V trimmed by 0 bases and J by 8 bases, 5 bases remained unmatched. CDR1 and CDR2 from the germline V gene are SGHRS and YFSETQ. The CDR3 length is 15 residues. The CDR3 coding sequence is TGCGCCAGCAGCTTGGGACTAGCGGGTATAGATGAGCAGTTCTTC. This encodes CASSLGLAGIDEQFF.

The chain employs TRBV19 and TRBJ2-3, with D tentatively TRBD1 or TRBD2 (6 bases each). V lost 1 base to trimming and J lost 4 bases, with 12 bases between them. The CDR3 spans 15 residues. Germline V lookup: CDR1 LNHDA, CDR2 SQIVND (reference sequence). CDR3 sequence reads: CASSIARRGADTQYF. CDR3 nucleotides: TGTGCCAGTAGTATAGCCAGGAGGGGGGCAGATACGCAGTATTTT.

The chain links TRBV11-2 to TRBJ2-3; D not certain. This CDR3 contains 12 residues. Looked up from germline, CDR1 is SGHAT and CDR2 is FQNNGV. Trimming pared 2 bases from V and 6 bases from J, leaving 6 bases between. Written as DNA, the CDR3 is TGTGCCAGCAGCTTATTCGGTGATACGCAGTATTTT. This translates into CASSLFGDTQYF.

The genes are TRBV18 and TRBJ1-2; D is unclear. Trimming cost V 3 bases and J 1 base, with 6 bases left between them. The CDR3 is made up of 13 amino acids. The V gene's germline CDR1 is KGHSH and CDR2 LQKENI. CDR3 nucleotides: TGTGCCAGCTCACCTCGGGATAACTATGGCTACACCTTC. As protein: CASSPRDNYGYTF.

The chain is built from TRBV2 and TRBJ2-3; D unresolved. The ends were cut back, 1 base at V and 5 bases at J, with 13 bases in the middle. The CDR3 covers 15 residues. CDR1 is SNHLY, CDR2 FYNNEI, per germline. The chain's CDR3 is CASSEGDLWLDTQYF. As DNA, the CDR3 is TGTGCCAGCAGTGAAGGAGACCTATGGTTAGATACGCAGTATTTT.